The 19 T cell receptor beta chains below were found in one sample sequenced in a study of T cell repertoires in aging, cancer and after chemotherapy (dated by TCRdb to between 2017 and 2020). Genomic DNA extracted from peripheral blood, rather than sorted cells or RNA, was used as the source for amplification of TCR beta rearrangements. Sequenced using an Illumina MiSeq. Using a mixed TRB-A/B primer pool, multiplex touch-down PCR amplified rearranged TRB sequences covering the V, D and J segments. TCRdb reanalyzed the raw reads on its own, using fastp at Q25 for trimming and MiXCR for clone calling, and kept in-frame beta chains. Under each unique CDR3 protein, matching rows form one entry showing the most common genes and DNA. The sample table lists about 6,000 distinct CDR3 sequences, around 40% of them with a count of one. Jointly, the top ten make up around half of the sample. The source material was blood. The source is a human donor with a blood cancer.

Sample share makes this clonotype medium-sized. The rearrangement joins TRBV29-1 to TRBJ2-1; D may be TRBD2 (6 bases). Per the germline V gene, CDR1 is SQVTM and CDR2 is ANQGSEA. V lost 4 bases to trimming and J lost 11 bases, with 24 bases between them. This CDR3 is 15 amino acids long. The CDR3: CSVGGVEGGSIQQFF. The CDR3 DNA reads TGCAGCGTTGGGGGGGTGGAGGGAGGCTCCATTCAGCAGTTCTTC.

On this clonotype: A junction boundary mismatches the germline segment, possibly from a read error. The J gene is TRBJ2-7, the V gene TRBV27; maybe TRBD2 (6 bases). Germline V gives CDR1 MNHEY, CDR2 SMNVEV (reference sequence). This CDR3 comprises 16 residues. CDR3 residues: CASSLLGGKSSYEQYF. The CDR3 nucleotides are TGTGCCAGCAGCTTATTAGGCGGGAAAAGCTCCTACGAGCAGTACTTC.

Only a few counts were recorded for this clonotype. This rearrangement joins TRBV5-4 to TRBJ2-3, with D tentatively TRBD2 (5 bases). The germline CDR1 and CDR2 sequences are SGHNT and YYREEE (reference sequence). Deletions cut 3 bases from V and 2 bases from J, with 25 bases between. The CDR3 spans 19 residues. As DNA, the CDR3 is TGTGCCAGCAGCTCCAATACCGGCAAGTCGGGAAGTGACACAGATACGCAGTATTTT. Translated, it gives CASSSNTGKSGSDTDTQYF.

This clonotype has more than one count but fewer than ten. The chain couples TRBV7-6 to TRBJ2-7, with 8 bases aligning to TRBD1. Germline CDR1 and CDR2: SGHVS and FNYEAQ. CDR3 length equals 16 residues. The V and J ends lost 1 base and 5 bases, in that order; junction bases with no gene match: 10. The CDR3 bases are TGTGCCAGCAGCTTAGAGACAGGGGCCCTATCCGACGAGCAGTACTTC. Translating it yields CASSLETGALSDEQYF.

This clonotype is judged medium-sized. The chain links TRBV11-1 to TRBJ2-3; D uncertain. This CDR3 contains 15 residues. Germline loops: CDR1 SGHAT, CDR2 FQDESV (reference sequence). Trimming pared 7 bases from V and 0 bases from J, leaving 14 bases between. CDR3 DNA sequence: TGTGCCAGCACCCCGGCCCCGACTAGCACAGATACGCAGTATTTT. Its protein product is CASTPAPTSTDTQYF.

The chain recombines TRBV19 with TRBJ2-1; 11 positions agree with TRBD1. CDR3 length: 15 residues. Germline V lookup: CDR1 LNHDA, CDR2 SQIVND (reference sequence). Trimming removed 9 bases from V and 3 bases from J; junction bases left unmatched: 7. The DNA of the CDR3 is TGTGCCAGCAGCTCCGGGACAGGGGGCTACAATGAGCAGTTCTTC. It specifies CASSSGTGGYNEQFF.

This clonotype was picked up a small number of times. J is TRBJ2-7 and V is TRBV7-6, with D uncertain. CDR1 is SGHVS, CDR2 FNYEAQ, per germline. V was pared by 6 bases and J by 1 base, with 13 bases between. CDR3 length equals 14 residues. CDR3 residues: CASRRTYGSYEQYF. The DNA for the CDR3 is TGTGCCAGCAGGCGTACGTACGGATCCTACGAGCAGTACTTC.

J is TRBJ1-4 and V is TRBV27; TRBD1 might be the D (6 bases). In germline, CDR1 is MNHEY, CDR2 SMNVEV (reference sequence). The ends were cut back, 4 bases at V and 5 bases at J, with 17 bases in the middle. This CDR3 is built from 16 residues. This chain's CDR3 is CASSSFDSRGNEKLFF. CDR3 nucleotide sequence: TGTGCCAGCAGTTCCTTCGACTCAAGGGGGAATGAAAAACTGTTTTTT. The variable domain in full, with the rest retrieved from reference TRBV27 and TRBJ1-4, is EAQVTQNPRYLITVTGKKLTVTCSQNMNHEYMSWYRQDPGLGLRQIYYSMNVEVTDKGDVPEGYKVSRKEKRNFPLILESPSPNQTSLYFCASSSFDSRGNEKLFFGSGTQLSVL.

This clonotype was seen once. The chain couples TRBV27 to TRBJ1-5; D is unresolved. CDR3 length: 13 residues. Germline V lookup: CDR1 MNHEY, CDR2 SMNVEV (reference sequence). Trimming removed 2 bases at V and 9 bases at J, with 11 bases between. The CDR3 bases are TGTGCCAGCAGTTTAAGCCGTCTCGGGCCCCAGCATTTT. Its translation is CASSLSRLGPQHF.

The chain links TRBV13 to TRBJ2-3; no reliable D call. Trimming stripped 4 bases from V and 7 bases from J, with 12 bases between. The CDR3 extends over 13 amino acids. Germline loops: CDR1 PRHDT, CDR2 FYEKMQ (reference sequence). The CDR3 DNA sequence: TGTGCCAGCAGCTCAAGGCCCTCTAATACGCAGTATTTT. It is translated as CASSSRPSNTQYF.

In nucleotides, the CDR3 is TGTGCCAGCAGCTTAGCGGCCGGCGGGATAGCGGCGCATCAGGACATTCAGTACTTC. Translating it yields CASSLAAGGIAAHQDIQYF. The V call is TRBV7-6, the J call TRBJ2-4; D may be TRBD2 (6 bases). Trimming left V 0 bases short and J 8 bases short, with 26 bases between. Germline lookup yields CDR1 SGHVS and CDR2 FNYEAQ. CDR3 length: 19 residues.

This clonotype has only a few counts. The chain combines TRBV29-1 with TRBJ1-4, with TRBD1 matching 9 bases. This CDR3 comprises 13 residues. Losses at the gene ends were 5 bases for V and 8 bases for J; bases not matched to a gene: 6. CDR1 SQVTM and CDR2 ANQGSEA come from the germline V gene. CDR3 DNA: TGCAGCGTTCGGGACAGGGTTCGGGAAAAACTGTTTTTT. Translated, it gives CSVRDRVREKLFF.

This clonotype has more than one count but fewer than ten. V gene TRBV18 combines with J gene TRBJ2-5; no firm D call. Germline CDR1 and CDR2: KGHSH and LQKENI. The CDR3 consists of 13 residues. Trimming took 1 base from V and 4 from J, leaving 7 bases between them. The CDR3: CASSPLSAETQYF. In DNA form, the CDR3 reads TGTGCCAGCTCACCACTCTCAGCAGAGACCCAGTACTTC.

This sequence joins TRBV19 and TRBJ1-6; D is perhaps TRBD1 (6 bases). Germline V gene sequence: CDR1 LNHDA, CDR2 SQIVND (reference sequence). The CDR3 loop spans 13 amino acids. Trimming removed 7 bases from V and 5 bases from J, with 9 bases in between. DNA for the CDR3: TGTGCCAGTACCGGACAGAATAATTCACCCCTCCACTTT. Protein product: CASTGQNNSPLHF.

In DNA form, the CDR3 reads TGTGCCAGCAGTATACGGGTACATTCACCCCTCCACTTT. Translation gives CASSIRVHSPLHF. The chain uses TRBV6-5 and TRBJ1-6; D unresolved. The CDR3 sequence is 13 residues long. From germline, CDR1 is MNHEY and CDR2 SVGAGI. Trimming took 5 bases from V and 8 from J, leaving 10 bases between them.

The rearrangement uses TRBV6-2 or TRBV6-3 and TRBJ1-2; D remains unclear. The CDR3 loop spans 13 amino acids. Germline assignment: CDR1 MNHEY and CDR2 SVGEGT. Deletions cut 7 bases from V and 4 bases from J, with 13 bases between. This CDR3 reads CASTGPSPYGYTF. Written as DNA, the CDR3 is TGTGCCAGCACCGGACCCTCCCCCTATGGCTACACCTTC.

The chain employs TRBV7-6 and TRBJ1-2; 9 nucleotides line up with TRBD1. Germline values: CDR1 SGHVS, CDR2 FNYEAQ. CDR3 length: 13 residues. Germline trimming cut 5 bases from V and 4 bases from J; bases unmatched to any gene: 2. The CDR3, as DNA: TGTGCCAGCAGCCCGGGACAGGGCTATGGCTACACCTTC. Its protein product is CASSPGQGYGYTF.

The chain combines TRBV5-6 with TRBJ2-7, with D perhaps TRBD1 (6 bases). V was clipped by 2 bases and J by 2 bases, with 11 bases between them. Germline V lookup: CDR1 SGHDT, CDR2 YYEEEE. This CDR3 is 14 amino acids long. The CDR3 bases are TGTGCCAGCAGCTTTGTAGGGGGAACCTACGAGCAGTACTTC. This encodes CASSFVGGTYEQYF.

The chain links TRBV5-6 to TRBJ2-7; D not certain. The CDR3 covers 12 residues. Trimming took 7 bases from V and 7 from J, leaving 15 bases between them. Per germline, CDR1 SGHDT and CDR2 YYEEEE. CDR3 in amino acids: CASSPQAGEQYF. As DNA, the CDR3 is TGTGCCAGCTCACCCCAGGCCGGGGAGCAGTACTTC.